The 8 T cell receptor beta chains in this list originate from one sample, sequenced in a study of OX40 agonist ivuxolimab in advanced cancers. Method: immunoSEQ multiplex PCR; TCRdb's copy keeps in-frame clones and lacks some. The sample records over 55,000 clones, around 82% being singletons. Specimen: CD4+ or CD8+ T cells sorted from blood, collected in a trial of the OX40 agonist ivuxolimab. Source of these receptors: an adult with an advanced solid tumor such as melanoma, head and neck, liver or kidney cancer.

The rearrangement links TRBV7-9 to TRBJ1-2; 10 bases are a match to TRBD1. V lost 5 bases, J lost 1 base, and 7 bases stayed unmatched. Per germline, CDR1 SEHNR and CDR2 FQNEAQ (reference sequence). This CDR3 region has 16 residues. The CDR3 sequence: CASSPSGQGVNYGYTF. In DNA form, the CDR3 reads TGTGCCAGCAGCCCCAGCGGACAGGGGGTTAACTATGGCTACACCTTC.

In DNA, the CDR3 is TGCGCCAGCAGCCGGGACGCCGGACAGGGGGCTACTTCGGAGACCCAGTACTTC. Its translation is CASSRDAGQGATSETQYF. The gene calls are TRBV5-1 and TRBJ2-5; TRBD1 matches at 11 bases. V lost 4 bases to trimming and J lost 5 bases; unmatched junction nucleotides: 16. The CDR3 spans 18 residues. CDR1 is SGHRS, CDR2 YFSETQ, per germline.

This rearrangement joins TRBV7-9 to TRBJ1-3; D uncertain. Germline lookup yields CDR1 SEHNR and CDR2 FQNEAQ (reference sequence). The CDR3 has 16 residues. V was trimmed by 5 bases and J by 0 bases, leaving 14 bases between them. CDR3 protein: CASSPHGLSSGNTIYF. DNA for the CDR3: TGTGCCAGCAGCCCCCATGGACTCAGCTCTGGAAACACCATATATTTT.

J is TRBJ1-3 and V is TRBV6-6, with 9 bases lining up with TRBD1. CDR1 and CDR2 from the germline V gene are MNHNY and SVGAGI (reference sequence). The V and J ends lost 7 bases and 4 bases, in that order; junction bases with no gene match: 8. There are 15 residues in the CDR3. DNA for the CDR3: TGTGCCAGCAAGCAGGACAGGGGCTGGGGAAACACCATATATTTT. It is translated as CASKQDRGWGNTIYF.

The rearrangement links TRBV7-3 to TRBJ1-1; the D gene is possibly TRBD1 (5 bases). Trimming shortened V by 5 bases and J by 2 bases, and 9 bases separated the two germline ends. The CDR3 has 13 residues. In germline, CDR1 is SGHTA, CDR2 FQGTGA. CDR3: CASSGDRNTEAFF. As DNA, the CDR3 is TGTGCCAGCAGCGGGGACCGCAACACTGAAGCTTTCTTT.

The chain combines TRBV6-5 with TRBJ1-2; possible D gene TRBD1, 5 bases. This CDR3 region has 14 residues. The germline gives CDR1 MNHEY, CDR2 SVGAGI. Trimming shortened V by 6 bases and J by 0 bases, and 11 bases separated the two germline ends. The CDR3 loop is CASSRTPSNYGYTF. The CDR3 bases are TGTGCCAGCAGCCGGACACCTTCTAACTATGGCTACACCTTC.

This chain links TRBV6-1 with TRBJ1-6; no reliable D call. The ends were cut back, 0 bases at V and 6 bases at J, with 9 bases in the middle. Germline V CDR1 and CDR2: MNHNS, SASEGT. CDR3 length: 15 amino acids. The CDR3 DNA follows: TGTGCCAGCAGTGAAGCGGTGTCGCCTAATTCACCCCTCCACTTT. Translation gives CASSEAVSPNSPLHF.

The rearrangement uses TRBV15 and TRBJ2-3; the match to TRBD1 covers 9 bases. Germline trimming cut 5 bases from V and 6 bases from J; bases unmatched to any gene: 9. Germline loops: CDR1 LNHNV, CDR2 YYDKDF (reference sequence). The CDR3 has 15 amino acids. The CDR3 loop is CATSLDRGPQDTQYF. The CDR3 nucleotides are TGTGCCACCAGCCTGGACAGGGGCCCGCAGGATACGCAGTATTTT.